The 10 T cell receptor beta chains listed next were all sequenced from one sample in a study of blood T cells in healthy people across ages. A second PCR, run for about 7 to 11 cycles, used a sample-barcoded 5' primer plus a J-beta primer mix. TCRdb redid the calling of the 5' RACE reads with MiXCR, one entry per CDR3 protein. Of about 1,600,000 distinct CDR3 sequences in the sample, approximately 40% are singletons; the top ten hold 6.5% to 10%. Sequenced input: blood. These receptor sequences come from a woman younger than 30 in good health.

This clonotype was picked up a small number of times. The rearrangement links TRBV6-2 or TRBV6-3 to TRBJ2-5; D is perhaps TRBD1 or TRBD2 (5 bases each). V dropped 5 bases and J dropped 5 bases, with 12 bases sitting between them. The germline V gene encodes CDR1 MNHEY and CDR2 SVGEGT. This CDR3 region has 13 residues. This CDR3 is CASSPGRRETQYF. In nucleotides, the CDR3 is TGTGCCAGCAGTCCGGGGCGTAGGGAGACCCAGTACTTC.

The rearrangement links TRBV27 to TRBJ2-2; no definite D call. Trimming cost V 1 base and J 5 bases, with 8 bases left between them. There are 14 residues in the CDR3. In germline, CDR1 is MNHEY, CDR2 SMNVEV (reference sequence). CDR3 bases: TGTGCCAGCAGTTTATTCCTAGGGACCGGGGAGCTGTTTTTT. Protein: CASSLFLGTGELFF.

This clonotype was counted a few times. This sequence joins TRBV4-1 and TRBJ2-3; D remains unclear. Germline CDR1 reads MGHRA; CDR2 reads YSYEKL. The CDR3 is made up of 15 amino acids. Between the trimmed V and J ends, which lost 4 bases and 2 bases, there was a span of 13 bases. The CDR3 sequence: CASSPGRSDTDTQYF. CDR3 in DNA: TGCGCCAGCAGCCCAGGACGGTCGGACACAGATACGCAGTATTTT.

A single count supports this clonotype. V usage is TRBV6-6 and J usage is TRBJ2-3, with 13 bases fitting TRBD2. Germline V gene data show CDR1 as MNHNY and CDR2 as SVGAGI (reference sequence). With V trimmed by 2 bases and J by 13 bases, 12 bases remained unmatched. This CDR3 is built from 16 residues. The CDR3 bases are TGTGCCAGCAGTTACGGCGGATCACTAGCGGGAGGGCTAGAGTATTTT. Protein sequence: CASSYGGSLAGGLEYF.

The rearrangement links TRBV20-1 to TRBJ2-1; D is undetermined. Per the germline V gene, CDR1 is DFQATT and CDR2 is SNEGSKA (reference sequence). Trimming cost V 6 bases and J 10 bases, with 22 bases left between them. The CDR3 is 14 amino acids. CDR3 coding DNA: TGCAGTGCCCGGAGTGAGGCGGTGGTGCAAGAGCAGTTCTTC. Translation gives CSARSEAVVQEQFF.

The rearrangement links TRBV2 to TRBJ2-1; D unclear. CDR3 length equals 14 residues. CDR1 and CDR2 from the germline V gene are SNHLY and FYNNEI. V lost 8 bases, J lost 6 bases, and 17 bases lay in between. The CDR3 reads CASPRDGACNEQFF. The CDR3 nucleotides are TGTGCCAGCCCGCGTGACGGAGCCTGCAATGAGCAGTTCTTC.

This clonotype was counted a single time. V and J are TRBV29-1 and TRBJ2-7; TRBD1 aligns across 7 bases. V gave up 0 bases and J gave up 1 base; unmatched junction bases: 3. This CDR3 is 14 amino acids long. The germline CDR1 and CDR2 sequences are SQVTM and ANQGSEA. The CDR3, as DNA: TGCAGCGTTGAAGACCCCAGGGGGTCCTACGAGCAGTACTTC. The encoded protein is CSVEDPRGSYEQYF.

This sequence joins TRBV6-4 and TRBJ2-3, with D tentatively TRBD1 (7 bases). This CDR3 region has 16 residues. The germline V and J ends were trimmed by 7 bases and 2 bases, with 19 bases remaining between them. The germline V gene encodes CDR1 MRHNA and CDR2 SNTAGT. Here the CDR3 DNA reads TGTGCCAGCATACTCACAGGGGAGGCACACACAGATACGCAGTATTTT. Translation gives CASILTGEAHTDTQYF.

The chain employs TRBV2 and TRBJ2-3; the match to TRBD2 covers 11 bases. V was clipped by 6 bases and J by 7 bases; unmatched bases: 9. Germline values: CDR1 SNHLY, CDR2 FYNNEI. The CDR3 covers 15 residues. CDR3 protein: CASSVAGGPHHTQYF. As DNA, the CDR3 is TGTGCCAGCAGCGTAGCGGGAGGGCCACACCATACGCAGTATTTT.

The gene calls are TRBV9 and TRBJ2-1, with TRBD2 matching over 10 bases. V shed 0 bases and J 9 bases; nucleotides not matched to a gene: 6. Per the germline V gene, CDR1 is SGDLS and CDR2 is YYNGEE. This CDR3 is 15 amino acids long. The CDR3 reads CASSVGAGGPGEQFF. CDR3 nucleotide sequence: TGTGCCAGCAGCGTAGGAGCGGGGGGGCCGGGTGAGCAGTTCTTC.